The 26 T cell receptor beta chains below come from one sample, sequenced in a study of beta chain features in type 1 diabetes. Sequencing targeted expressed TCRB transcripts, as all isolated RNA had been reverse transcribed. Generated by immunoSEQ multiplex PCR, the TCRdb table keeps only in-frame clones and is missing some. This sample has a few hundred thousand clones, with about 20% found just once. The sample was naive CD4+ T cells from blood. The receptors were sampled from a woman under 30 in good health.

This chain uses TRBV29-1 with TRBJ2-7, with D perhaps TRBD2 (6 bases). CDR1 is SQVTM and CDR2 is ANQGSEA in the germline V gene. The CDR3 is made up of 14 amino acids. Trimming pared 3 bases from V and 2 bases from J, leaving 14 bases between. The CDR3 DNA follows: TGCAGCGTTGAGACCCGGGGGTTGCCCTACGAGCAGTACTTC. Translating gives CSVETRGLPYEQYF.

The CDR3 DNA is TGTGCCAGCAGCCTAGCCTGGCAAGAGACCCAGTACTTC. It encodes CASSLAWQETQYF. V usage is TRBV5-4 and J usage is TRBJ2-5, with D maybe TRBD2 (5 bases). The CDR3 length is 13 residues. The V gene lost 4 bases and the J gene lost 2 bases, with 9 bases spanning the gap. Per germline, CDR1 SGHNT and CDR2 YYREEE (reference sequence).

This clone was seen a handful of times. The chain has TRBV2 and TRBJ2-1; 11 nucleotides line up with TRBD2. There are 14 residues in the CDR3. CDR1 and CDR2 from the germline V gene are SNHLY and FYNNEI. Trimming removed 7 bases from V and 10 bases from J; junction bases left unmatched: 9. The CDR3 DNA reads as TGTGCCAGCAAGGAACTAGCGGGAGCCCCCGAGCAGTTCTTC. It yields the protein CASKELAGAPEQFF.

The chain employs TRBV5-8 and TRBJ2-5, with 8 bases identical to TRBD2. Germline V gene data show CDR1 as SGHTS and CDR2 as YDEGEE. V dropped 7 bases and J dropped 4; count of bases not matched to a gene: 9. This CDR3 spans 14 amino acids. CDR3 DNA: TGTGCCAGCGGACGACTAGCGAGGGGAGAGACCCAGTACTTC. Protein sequence: CASGRLARGETQYF.

The rearrangement joins TRBV5-4 to TRBJ1-2; D call uncertain. Germline lookup yields CDR1 SGHNT and CDR2 YYREEE (reference sequence). V was shortened by 2 bases and J by 2 bases, with 7 bases between the two germline ends. This CDR3 region has 13 residues. The CDR3 loop reads CASSLTRNYGYTF. The CDR3 DNA reads as TGTGCCAGCAGCTTAACGAGGAACTATGGCTACACCTTC.

This clone was counted between two and nine times. The rearrangement links TRBV11-1 to TRBJ2-1, with D possibly TRBD2 on 6 matching bases. The V end was cut by 2 bases, the J end by 7 bases, with 15 bases between. This CDR3 spans 15 amino acids. Germline lookup yields CDR1 SGHAT and CDR2 FQDESV (reference sequence). As DNA, the CDR3 is TGTGCCAGCAGCTTACTAGCGCTCCGGAAAAATGAGCAGTTCTTC. Translated, it gives CASSLLALRKNEQFF.

This chain joins TRBV12-5 and TRBJ1-1; possibly TRBD1 for D (6 bases). V lost 0 bases and J lost 6, with 20 bases in between. The CDR3 has 17 residues. Germline V CDR1 and CDR2: LGHNT, FRNRAP. CDR3 loop: CASGLVVRGTNFPEAFF. The CDR3 region has the DNA TGTGCTAGTGGTTTGGTAGTGAGGGGGACGAACTTCCCTGAAGCTTTCTTT.

Points on this clone: At the DNA level, this CDR3 is encoded by other sequences in the same sample as well. This chain connects TRBV18 to TRBJ2-7; 7 positions match TRBD1. The CDR3 is 15 residues long. Looked up from germline, CDR1 is KGHSH and CDR2 is LQKENI. Trimming took 2 bases from V and 0 from J; bases not matched to a gene: 4. As DNA, the CDR3 is TGTGCCAGCTCACCAGGTACAGGGGCCTCCTACGAGCAGTACTTC. Its translation: CASSPGTGASYEQYF.

This clone came up once. The chain couples TRBV7-2 to TRBJ2-5; unclear D gene. Germline values: CDR1 SGHTA, CDR2 FQGNSA. Between the trimmed V and J ends, which lost 7 bases and 5 bases, there was a span of 8 bases. This CDR3 has 11 amino acids. Here the CDR3 reads CASTVGETQYF. The CDR3 bases are TGTGCCAGCACGGTGGGCGAGACCCAGTACTTC. The variable domain in full, with the rest retrieved from reference TRBV7-2 and TRBJ2-5, is GAGVSQSPSNKVTEKGKDVELRCDPISGHTALYWYRQSLGQGLEFLIYFQGNSAPDKSGLPSDRFSAERTGGSVSTLTIQRTQQEDSAVYLCASTVGETQYFGPGTRLLVL.

This clone was counted a few times. This chain joins TRBV28 and TRBJ1-2; D perhaps matches TRBD1 (5 bases). From germline, CDR1 is MDHEN and CDR2 SYDVKM. The CDR3 covers 11 residues. V lost 2 bases to trimming and J lost 8 bases, with 6 bases between them. CDR3 loop: CASSLTGGYTF. In nucleotides, the CDR3 is TGTGCCAGCAGTTTAACAGGCGGCTACACCTTC.

In this sample, this clone turned up a few times. At the DNA level, this CDR3 is encoded by other sequences in the same sample as well. The chain is built from TRBV7-2 and TRBJ2-7; TRBD1 matches 8 bases. The V segment lost 5 bases and the J segment 5 bases; nucleotides outside the gene matches: 8. The CDR3 loop spans 14 amino acids. Germline assignment: CDR1 SGHTA and CDR2 FQGNSA. The CDR3 DNA sequence: TGTGCCAGCAGCCTCGGACAGGGACGTAACGAGCAGTACTTC. Its translation: CASSLGQGRNEQYF.

This chain connects TRBV7-2 to TRBJ1-2; 11 positions match TRBD1. This CDR3 has 13 amino acids. Germline V gene lookup returns CDR1 SGHTA and CDR2 FQGNSA. V dropped 5 bases and J dropped 8; count of bases not matched to a gene: 4. The DNA of the CDR3 is TGTGCCAGCAGCCAGGACAGGGGGCGAGGCTACACCTTC. Its protein product is CASSQDRGRGYTF.

This clone was observed a few times. The V gene is TRBV30, the J gene TRBJ1-1; 7 nucleotides match TRBD1. Germline lookup yields CDR1 GTSNPN and CDR2 SVGIG (reference sequence). Trimming removed 3 bases from V and 1 base from J; junction bases left unmatched: 2. CDR3 length equals 13 residues. The CDR3 DNA sequence: TGTGCCTGGAGAAGGACAGGGAACACTGAAGCTTTCTTT. Encoded protein: CAWRRTGNTEAFF.

In this sample, this clone turned up a few times. The chain combines TRBV30 with TRBJ2-1; maybe TRBD2 (6 bases). Trimming removed 4 bases from V and 9 bases from J, with 13 bases in between. Germline CDR1 reads GTSNPN; CDR2 reads SVGIG (reference sequence). This CDR3 has 12 amino acids. The CDR3 coding sequence is TGTGCCTGGAATCCTGGGGGGAGTGAGCAGTTCTTC. Translation gives CAWNPGGSEQFF.

This clone was picked up a small number of times. The rearrangement links TRBV5-8 to TRBJ2-1; D is uncertain. Trimming left V 6 bases short and J 3 bases short, with 13 bases between. Germline CDR1 is SGHTS and CDR2 is YDEGEE. CDR3 length: 14 amino acids. DNA of the CDR3: TGTGCCAGCACAGCCAGCGTCAACTACAATGAGCAGTTCTTC. Translated: CASTASVNYNEQFF.

This clone was seen a few times. The CDR3 region is CASSEGQKNTEAFF. In DNA form, the CDR3 reads TGTGCCAGCAGTGAAGGACAGAAGAACACTGAAGCTTTCTTT. The chain carries TRBV6-1 and TRBJ1-1; D is perhaps TRBD1 (5 bases). Germline V gene sequence: CDR1 MNHNS, CDR2 SASEGT. The V and J ends lost 1 base and 1 base respectively, with 7 bases between them. CDR3 length: 14 residues.

This clone was observed a few times. The V gene is TRBV30, the J gene TRBJ2-7; D remains unclear. Trimming removed 0 bases from V and 7 bases from J, with 10 bases in between. The CDR3 runs to 12 residues. CDR1 and CDR2 from the germline V gene are GTSNPN and SVGIG (reference sequence). The CDR3 nucleotides are TGTGCCTGGAGTGTCAGTGGGCCAGAGCAGTACTTC. This translates into CAWSVSGPEQYF.

This clone came up a few times. The gene calls are TRBV2 and TRBJ2-3; D perhaps matches TRBD2 (6 bases). CDR3 length: 12 amino acids. Germline V gene lookup returns CDR1 SNHLY and CDR2 FYNNEI. Between the trimmed V and J ends, which lost 9 bases and 0 bases, there was a span of 7 bases. CDR3 DNA sequence: TGTGCCAGGGGGACTAGCACAGATACGCAGTATTTT. Amino acid sequence: CARGTSTDTQYF.

This clone was seen only a few times. The chain combines TRBV25-1 with TRBJ2-5; D perhaps matches TRBD2 (7 bases). The CDR3 length is 14 residues. V was cut by 2 bases and J by 5 bases, with 12 bases left in between. Germline V CDR1 and CDR2: MGHDK, SYGVNS. CDR3 coding DNA: TGTGCCAGCAGTGAAGGGGGGGCCTACGAGACCCAGTACTTC. This codes for CASSEGGAYETQYF.

This chain links TRBV10-3 with TRBJ1-1; D unclear. Germline loops: CDR1 ENHRY, CDR2 SYGVKD. The CDR3 runs to 13 residues. Trimming took off 6 bases at V and 1 base at J, with 9 bases between the two ends. The CDR3 nucleotides are TGTGCCATCAGCTATAACCAGAACACTGAAGCTTTCTTT. Encoded protein: CAISYNQNTEAFF.

The V call is TRBV11-1, the J call TRBJ2-3; tentative D call: TRBD2 (5 bases). The germline CDR1 and CDR2 sequences are SGHAT and FQDESV (reference sequence). V lost 4 bases and J 5 bases, leaving 7 bases between the germline ends. CDR3 length equals 12 residues. The CDR3 DNA is TGTGCCAGCAGCTCAAGCGGAGATACGCAGTATTTT. Translation: CASSSSGDTQYF.

This clone was counted a few times. Distinct nucleotide sequences in the sample also encode this CDR3. The J gene is TRBJ2-4, the V gene TRBV4-1; 14 bases are a match to TRBD2. This CDR3 is 18 amino acids long. Germline-derived CDR1 and CDR2 are MGHRA and YSYEKL. V shed 4 bases, J shed 0 bases, and the junction held 5 bases outside the gene matches. CDR3: CASSPGLAGGLAKNIQYF. The CDR3, as DNA: TGCGCCAGCAGCCCCGGACTAGCGGGAGGCCTAGCCAAAAACATTCAGTACTTC.

This chain uses TRBV4-1 with TRBJ2-1, with 8 bases identical to TRBD2. V was clipped by 4 bases and J by 9 bases; unmatched bases: 8. This CDR3 region has 14 residues. Germline-derived CDR1 and CDR2 are MGHRA and YSYEKL. The CDR3 DNA reads TGCGCCAGCAGCCCGGGACTAGTAAGGGGTGAGCAGTTCTTC. It translates to CASSPGLVRGEQFF.

The chain links TRBV4-3 to TRBJ2-7; 10 nucleotides match TRBD2. CDR1 LGHNA and CDR2 YSLEER come from the germline V gene. V shed 6 bases, J shed 2 bases, and the junction held 7 bases outside the gene matches. This CDR3 region has 15 residues. The CDR3 DNA reads TGCGCCAGCAGTTCTCATAGCGGGGGGACCTACGAGCAGTACTTC. Protein: CASSSHSGGTYEQYF.

This chain joins TRBV18 and TRBJ2-3, with TRBD1 identical over 9 bases. Germline V gene data show CDR1 as KGHSH and CDR2 as LQKENI. Trimming removed 1 base from V and 5 bases from J; junction bases left unmatched: 4. This CDR3 is built from 15 residues. CDR3 in DNA: TGTGCCAGCTCACCACTGGGACAGGGCCAAGATACGCAGTATTTT. It is translated as CASSPLGQGQDTQYF.

A few counts support this clone. V usage is TRBV19 and J usage is TRBJ2-7; D not resolved. Trimming removed 8 bases at V and 0 bases at J, with 11 bases between. This CDR3 region has 13 residues. CDR1 is LNHDA, CDR2 SQIVND, per germline (reference sequence). The CDR3 nucleotides are TGTGCCAGTCAGGCATTAAACTCCTACGAGCAGTACTTC. Translating gives CASQALNSYEQYF.